Below are 22 T cell receptor beta chains sequenced from a single sample in a study of blood T cell repertoires in COVID-19. Assay: immunoSEQ multiplex PCR; the TCRdb copy retains only in-frame clones and omits some. The table shows 52,000 or so clones, with 84% occurring only once. Sequencing input: peripheral blood. These receptors all stem from a man between 65 and 85 years old with active COVID-19.

The chain links TRBV28 to TRBJ2-1; 7 positions agree with TRBD2. With 8 bases clipped from V and 6 bases from J, the junction kept 7 bases outside the gene matches. CDR1 MDHEN and CDR2 SYDVKM come from the germline V gene. The CDR3 is 13 residues long. DNA for the CDR3: TGTGCCAGCGGCGAAGGGACTACCAATGAGCAGTTCTTC. Translation: CASGEGTTNEQFF.

This chain joins TRBV29-1 and TRBJ2-7, with 7 bases identical to TRBD2. This CDR3 is built from 13 residues. The ends lost 7 bases at V and 4 bases at J; junction bases unmatched: 10. Germline CDR1 is SQVTM and CDR2 is ANQGSEA. The CDR3 sequence: CSAPGEGGYEQYF. The CDR3 coding sequence is TGCAGCGCTCCCGGGGAGGGTGGGTACGAGCAGTACTTC.

The rearrangement links TRBV7-3 to TRBJ2-1, with 9 bases lining up with TRBD1. From germline, CDR1 is SGHTA and CDR2 FQGTGA. This CDR3 has 15 amino acids. V lost 4 bases to trimming and J lost 7 bases; unmatched junction nucleotides: 8. CDR3 protein: CASSSPGTGKNEQFF. The CDR3 bases are TGTGCCAGCAGCTCACCAGGGACAGGGAAAAATGAGCAGTTCTTC.

The gene calls are TRBV5-5 and TRBJ1-5; D is ambiguous. This CDR3 has 13 residues. Germline assignment: CDR1 SGHKS and CDR2 YYEKEE (reference sequence). The ends were cut back, 4 bases at V and 7 bases at J, with 12 bases in the middle. CDR3 nucleotides: TGTGCCAGCAGCCCTGGGCCCTCCCAGCCCCAGCATTTT. Its protein product is CASSPGPSQPQHF.

The chain couples TRBV19 to TRBJ1-2; possible D gene TRBD1, 5 bases. Deletions cut 6 bases from V and 2 bases from J, with 10 bases between. CDR3 length: 13 amino acids. Germline CDR1 and CDR2: LNHDA and SQIVND (reference sequence). The CDR3 spells CASRPQGNYGYTF. For the CDR3, the DNA is TGTGCCAGTAGGCCCCAGGGCAACTATGGCTACACCTTC.

The chain couples TRBV5-6 to TRBJ1-4; no reliable D call. Trimming cost V 0 bases and J 3 bases, with 9 bases left between them. This CDR3 is 15 amino acids long. The V gene's germline CDR1 is SGHDT and CDR2 YYEEEE. CDR3 coding DNA: TGTGCCAGCAGCTTGGTTGGGGAGGCTAATGAAAAACTGTTTTTT. Translating it yields CASSLVGEANEKLFF.

CDR3: CASSADPGAKNIQYF. DNA for the CDR3: TGTGCCAGCAGCGCCGACCCGGGGGCCAAAAACATTCAGTACTTC. This chain joins TRBV9 and TRBJ2-4; D might be TRBD2 (5 bases). This CDR3 is 15 amino acids long. Per the germline V gene, CDR1 is SGDLS and CDR2 is YYNGEE. V was clipped by 3 bases and J by 1 base, with 11 bases between them.

This chain joins TRBV20-1 and TRBJ2-4; 10 positions agree with TRBD2. Germline assignment: CDR1 DFQATT and CDR2 SNEGSKA (reference sequence). CDR3 length equals 16 residues. The J segment lost 3 bases and the V segment lost 3 bases, leaving 8 bases of the junction unmatched. The CDR3, as DNA: TGCAGTGCTAGTACGGAGCGGGAGGGGGGCAAAAACATTCAGTACTTC. Encoded protein: CSASTEREGGKNIQYF.

V and J are TRBV7-8 and TRBJ2-6; D remains unclear. The V and J ends lost 1 base and 0 bases respectively, with 16 bases between them. The CDR3 is 19 residues long. Per germline, CDR1 SGHVS and CDR2 FQNEAQ. The CDR3 coding sequence is TGTGCCAGCAGCTTAGAGGTCATGATAGAGCGCTCTGGGGCCAACGTCCTGACTTTC. This translates into CASSLEVMIERSGANVLTF.

The chain employs TRBV18 and TRBJ2-2; 8 nucleotides match TRBD1. This CDR3 is 16 amino acids long. The V gene end was trimmed by 4 bases and the J gene end by 7 bases; junction bases not matched to a gene: 11. Germline-derived CDR1 and CDR2 are KGHSH and LQKENI. CDR3 DNA: TGTGCCAGCTCACTCGACTTGACAGGGGCAAACGGGGAGCTGTTTTTT. Its protein product is CASSLDLTGANGELFF.

A few counts support this clone. The chain joins TRBV19 to TRBJ1-4, with D unclear. Germline loops: CDR1 LNHDA, CDR2 SQIVND (reference sequence). The CDR3 has 15 residues. V lost 0 bases to trimming and J lost 4 bases, with 9 bases between them. CDR3 residues: CASSIESGLNEKLFF. CDR3 nucleotides: TGTGCCAGTAGTATAGAAAGTGGGCTTAATGAAAAACTGTTTTTT.

The rearrangement links TRBV2 to TRBJ1-5; 7 bases map to TRBD1. V gave up 0 bases and J gave up 5 bases; unmatched junction bases: 7. CDR1 and CDR2 from the germline V gene are SNHLY and FYNNEI. This CDR3 is built from 16 residues. The DNA of the CDR3 is TGTGCCAGCAGTGAAGCCACCGACAGGGACGATCAGCCCCAGCATTTT. It is translated as CASSEATDRDDQPQHF.

CDR3 protein: CASSFQDSGANVLTF. CDR3 bases: TGTGCCAGCAGCTTTCAGGATTCAGGGGCCAACGTCCTGACTTTC. The chain joins TRBV5-6 to TRBJ2-6; no clear D. V gave up 2 bases and J gave up 4 bases, with 10 bases separating them. Germline V CDR1 and CDR2: SGHDT, YYEEEE. This CDR3 contains 15 residues.

The chain combines TRBV6-5 with TRBJ1-2, with 9 positions matching TRBD1. The CDR3 extends over 15 amino acids. The junction had 10 bases not matched to a gene; V was cut back by 4 bases and J by 7 bases. CDR1 and CDR2 from the germline V gene are MNHEY and SVGAGI. In DNA form, the CDR3 reads TGTGCCAGCAGTTCGGGACAGGGAGGAGGGTCTGGCTACACCTTC. It specifies CASSSGQGGGSGYTF.

The chain employs TRBV5-1 and TRBJ1-2; 10 bases line up with TRBD1. Germline assignment: CDR1 SGHRS and CDR2 YFSETQ. The CDR3 extends over 13 amino acids. V was pared by 4 bases and J by 8 bases, with 5 bases of the junction left unmatched. CDR3 protein: CASSLEGQGGYTF. CDR3 DNA sequence: TGCGCCAGCAGCCTGGAGGGACAGGGGGGCTACACCTTC.

The chain uses TRBV30 and TRBJ2-7; no reliable D call. Germline V gene sequence: CDR1 GTSNPN, CDR2 SVGIG (reference sequence). The CDR3 spans 12 residues. Trimming removed 0 bases at V and 0 bases at J, with 3 bases between. The CDR3 DNA reads as TGTGCCTGGAGTGTGAGCTCCTACGAGCAGTACTTC. Residues: CAWSVSSYEQYF.

The chain is built from TRBV7-3 and TRBJ2-5; D unclear. The CDR3 runs to 13 residues. V was pared by 1 base and J by 5 bases, with 8 bases between. Germline CDR1 and CDR2: SGHTA and FQGTGA. CDR3 nucleotide sequence: TGTGCCAGCAGCTTAAACAGTCGGGAGACCCAGTACTTC. Translating it yields CASSLNSRETQYF.

This clone was detected only a few times. J is TRBJ2-5 and V is TRBV3-1 (or the pseudogene TRBV3-2); the D is unclear. Trimming shortened V by 4 bases and J by 1 base, and 13 bases separated the two germline ends. The CDR3 contains 15 residues. Germline V gives CDR1 LGHDT, CDR2 YNNKEL (reference sequence). CDR3 nucleotide sequence: TGTGCCAGCAGCCTGCATCCGACAAGCCAAGAGACCCAGTACTTC. Encoded protein: CASSLHPTSQETQYF.

The J gene is TRBJ2-5, the V gene TRBV28; D is perhaps TRBD2 (7 bases). CDR1 is MDHEN, CDR2 SYDVKM, per germline. Trimming shortened V by 6 bases and J by 5 bases, and 16 bases separated the two germline ends. The CDR3 is 14 amino acids. CDR3 bases: TGTGCCAGCAGCGGAAGGGAGGGGGTGGAGACCCAGTACTTC. Protein product: CASSGREGVETQYF.

The chain uses TRBV7-6 and TRBJ2-3; 7 nucleotides line up with TRBD1. The junction had 14 bases not matched to a gene; V was cut back by 3 bases and J by 2 bases. This CDR3 region has 18 residues. Per germline, CDR1 SGHVS and CDR2 FNYEAQ. The CDR3 protein is CASSFGDEGAKFTDTQYF. CDR3 DNA: TGTGCCAGCAGCTTCGGGGATGAGGGGGCGAAGTTCACAGATACGCAGTATTTT.

The chain is built from TRBV14 and TRBJ2-3; weak D call: TRBD1 (6 bases). This CDR3 spans 13 amino acids. V was clipped by 4 bases and J by 6 bases, with 11 bases between them. CDR1 SGHDN and CDR2 FVKESK come from the germline V gene. The CDR3 DNA sequence: TGTGCCAGCAGCCTCAGGGGCGCGGATACGCAGTATTTT. Its translation is CASSLRGADTQYF.

The chain employs TRBV12-3 or TRBV12-4 and TRBJ2-3; TRBD2 matches 9 bases. This CDR3 has 13 amino acids. Germline trimming cut 2 bases from V and 6 bases from J; bases unmatched to any gene: 0. The CDR3 DNA sequence: TGTGCCAGCAGTTTACTAGCGGGGGATACGCAGTATTTT. Protein sequence: CASSLLAGDTQYF.